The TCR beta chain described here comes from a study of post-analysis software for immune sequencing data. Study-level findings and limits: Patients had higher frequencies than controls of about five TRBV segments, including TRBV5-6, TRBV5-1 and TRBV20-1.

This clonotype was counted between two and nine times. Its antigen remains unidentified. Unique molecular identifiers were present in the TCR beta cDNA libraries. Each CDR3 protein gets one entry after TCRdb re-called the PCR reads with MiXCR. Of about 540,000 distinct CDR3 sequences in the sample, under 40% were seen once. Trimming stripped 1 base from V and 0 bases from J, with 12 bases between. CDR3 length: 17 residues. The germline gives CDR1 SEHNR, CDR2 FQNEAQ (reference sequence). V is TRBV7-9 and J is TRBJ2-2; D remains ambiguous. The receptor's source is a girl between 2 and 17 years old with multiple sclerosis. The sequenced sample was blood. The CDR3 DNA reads TGTGCCAGCAGCTTAGGTACCTCCGTCTCGAACACCGGGGAGCTGTTTTTT. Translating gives CASSLGTSVSNTGELFF.